A selection of T cell receptor beta chains follows, all from one sample in a study of blood T cells in healthy people across ages. TCRdb passed the 5' RACE reads through MiXCR, listing each CDR3 protein once. The data show roughly 1,000,000 distinct CDR3 sequences, about 25% seen once. The sample also formed part of further work on T cells of mothers and their children.

Material: blood. The source is a girl aged 2 to 9 in good health. Both conserved end residues are part of each CDR3.

TRBV2	TRBJ2-3	CASSALFGDPRGDTQYF
TRBV6-1	TRBJ2-7	CASRESGTYEQYF
TRBV9	NA	CASSAIRDGEQYF
TRBV2	TRBJ2-5	CASSPGTGGRTRQETQYF
TRBV28	TRBJ2-6	CASSFPARPSGANVLTF
TRBV24-1	TRBJ2-1	CATSDSGYNEQLF
TRBV10-3	TRBJ2-1	CAIASGSSYNEQFF
TRBV29-1	NA	CSVWGSSYEQYF
TRBV4-1	TRBJ2-3	CASSQAPGRSDTQYF
TRBV4-2	NA	CASSLRGDVYEQYF
TRBV6-5	TRBJ2-7	CASSPGTSLSYEQYF
TRBV13	TRBJ1-3	CASSFLGVPGNTIYF
TRBV7-9	TRBJ2-7	CASSPTTGNGVF
TRBV29-1	TRBJ2-1	CSVEPLADNEQFF
TRBV7-3	TRBJ2-1	CASSLGGLSSGDNEQFF
TRBV7-6	TRBJ2-3	CASSSLAGDTQYF
TRBV20-1	TRBJ1-2	CSAREAGYGYTF
TRBV27	TRBJ2-3	CASSLFASTDTQYF
TRBV29-1	TRBJ2-1	CSVGWVGDEQFF
TRBV2	TRBJ2-2	CASTTGTGGSGELFF
TRBV4-1	TRBJ1-5	CASSQSLQGNQPQHF
TRBV5-8	TRBJ2-1	CASSLPGLAPNEQFF
TRBV5-6	TRBJ2-2	CASSLDLPGPTGELFF
TRBV5-1	TRBJ2-3	CASSTPLDPHSTDTQYF
TRBV5-1	TRBJ2-1	CAGSLGADNEQFF
TRBV11-2	TRBJ2-3	CASSRPLTDTQYF
TRBV20-1	TRBJ2-1	CSARELWCF
TRBV25-1	TRBJ1-5	CASSEGTGPNQPQHF
TRBV9	TRBJ1-1	CASSVDKGAEAFF
TRBV20-1	TRBJ2-7	CSARGTGGPFYEQYF
TRBV20-1	TRBJ2-5	CSAGSNGRETQYF
TRBV29-1	TRBJ1-1	CSAQGTVWGNTEAFF
TRBV19	TRBJ2-3	CASSWTTTDTQYF
TRBV9	TRBJ1-2	CACSVQDGYGYTF
TRBV12-3/TRBV12-4	TRBJ2-5	CASIPGLGRLETQYF
TRBV13	TRBJ2-7	CASSLILAGSYEQYF
TRBV7-9	TRBJ2-1	CASSPTSWNEQFF
TRBV5-1	TRBJ1-4	CASSSQGLNEKLFF
TRBV7-9	NA	CASSLLLSSSGVYNEQFF
TRBV15	TRBJ2-1	CATSRGWNEQFF
TRBV3-1	TRBJ2-7	CASSQGITGTGGGGEQYF
TRBV12-3/TRBV12-4	TRBJ2-5	CASSLTTAGRYF
TRBV5-4	TRBJ2-5	CASSFRGRGETQYF
TRBV5-1	TRBJ1-2	CASSDGEIYGYTF
TRBV6-1	TRBJ2-5	CASSELQTSWQETQYF
TRBV20-1	TRBJ2-7	CSATRPMNGREQYF
TRBV29-1	TRBJ2-5	CSVKGRVSETQYF
TRBV24-1	TRBJ2-1	CATSEVDEQFF
TRBV4-1	TRBJ2-1	CASSQGQAVSSYNEQFF
TRBV9	TRBJ2-1	CASSVRTRNNEQFF
TRBV20-1	TRBJ1-1	CSATRTGEEAFF
TRBV7-6	TRBJ2-7	CASSSEGGGSYEQYF
TRBV11-3	TRBJ1-2	CASSPRGGQGYTF
TRBV12-3/TRBV12-4	NA	CASRTGGLYEQYF
TRBV7-9	TRBJ1-5	CASSLEDGGPYQPQHF
TRBV20-1	TRBJ2-3	CSARGVTSGGSTSTDTQYF
TRBV29-1	TRBJ2-7	CSVQATSSYEQYF
TRBV13	NA	CASSLGLAVGEQYF